This T cell receptor (beta chain) was sequenced for a study of T cells expressing NK-cell markers. Whole-study results and caveats: There were a handful of donors in whom these clonotypes also led the CD3+CD56-NKG2C+ fraction.

In regard to this clonotype: Its target is not known.

Germline V gene lookup returns CDR1 LNHNV and CDR2 YYDKDF (reference sequence). The CDR3 is made up of 14 amino acids. Beta-chain TCR cDNA was generated via 5'RACE template switching with UMIs. TCRdb reprocessed the 5' RACE reads and stores each CDR3 protein as one record, lacking DNA. In all, the sample yields over 350,000 distinct CDR3 sequences. The V gene is TRBV15, the J gene TRBJ1-2; TCRdb picks TRBD1, but there is no DNA to check that call. The sequencing input was blood T cells: a sorted CD56 or NKG2C T cell subset, CD4+ or CD8+ T cells, or bulk PBMC T cells (not recorded which). This TCR derives from a woman in her forties or fifties in good health. The CDR3 loop reads CATSRLQGEYGYTF.